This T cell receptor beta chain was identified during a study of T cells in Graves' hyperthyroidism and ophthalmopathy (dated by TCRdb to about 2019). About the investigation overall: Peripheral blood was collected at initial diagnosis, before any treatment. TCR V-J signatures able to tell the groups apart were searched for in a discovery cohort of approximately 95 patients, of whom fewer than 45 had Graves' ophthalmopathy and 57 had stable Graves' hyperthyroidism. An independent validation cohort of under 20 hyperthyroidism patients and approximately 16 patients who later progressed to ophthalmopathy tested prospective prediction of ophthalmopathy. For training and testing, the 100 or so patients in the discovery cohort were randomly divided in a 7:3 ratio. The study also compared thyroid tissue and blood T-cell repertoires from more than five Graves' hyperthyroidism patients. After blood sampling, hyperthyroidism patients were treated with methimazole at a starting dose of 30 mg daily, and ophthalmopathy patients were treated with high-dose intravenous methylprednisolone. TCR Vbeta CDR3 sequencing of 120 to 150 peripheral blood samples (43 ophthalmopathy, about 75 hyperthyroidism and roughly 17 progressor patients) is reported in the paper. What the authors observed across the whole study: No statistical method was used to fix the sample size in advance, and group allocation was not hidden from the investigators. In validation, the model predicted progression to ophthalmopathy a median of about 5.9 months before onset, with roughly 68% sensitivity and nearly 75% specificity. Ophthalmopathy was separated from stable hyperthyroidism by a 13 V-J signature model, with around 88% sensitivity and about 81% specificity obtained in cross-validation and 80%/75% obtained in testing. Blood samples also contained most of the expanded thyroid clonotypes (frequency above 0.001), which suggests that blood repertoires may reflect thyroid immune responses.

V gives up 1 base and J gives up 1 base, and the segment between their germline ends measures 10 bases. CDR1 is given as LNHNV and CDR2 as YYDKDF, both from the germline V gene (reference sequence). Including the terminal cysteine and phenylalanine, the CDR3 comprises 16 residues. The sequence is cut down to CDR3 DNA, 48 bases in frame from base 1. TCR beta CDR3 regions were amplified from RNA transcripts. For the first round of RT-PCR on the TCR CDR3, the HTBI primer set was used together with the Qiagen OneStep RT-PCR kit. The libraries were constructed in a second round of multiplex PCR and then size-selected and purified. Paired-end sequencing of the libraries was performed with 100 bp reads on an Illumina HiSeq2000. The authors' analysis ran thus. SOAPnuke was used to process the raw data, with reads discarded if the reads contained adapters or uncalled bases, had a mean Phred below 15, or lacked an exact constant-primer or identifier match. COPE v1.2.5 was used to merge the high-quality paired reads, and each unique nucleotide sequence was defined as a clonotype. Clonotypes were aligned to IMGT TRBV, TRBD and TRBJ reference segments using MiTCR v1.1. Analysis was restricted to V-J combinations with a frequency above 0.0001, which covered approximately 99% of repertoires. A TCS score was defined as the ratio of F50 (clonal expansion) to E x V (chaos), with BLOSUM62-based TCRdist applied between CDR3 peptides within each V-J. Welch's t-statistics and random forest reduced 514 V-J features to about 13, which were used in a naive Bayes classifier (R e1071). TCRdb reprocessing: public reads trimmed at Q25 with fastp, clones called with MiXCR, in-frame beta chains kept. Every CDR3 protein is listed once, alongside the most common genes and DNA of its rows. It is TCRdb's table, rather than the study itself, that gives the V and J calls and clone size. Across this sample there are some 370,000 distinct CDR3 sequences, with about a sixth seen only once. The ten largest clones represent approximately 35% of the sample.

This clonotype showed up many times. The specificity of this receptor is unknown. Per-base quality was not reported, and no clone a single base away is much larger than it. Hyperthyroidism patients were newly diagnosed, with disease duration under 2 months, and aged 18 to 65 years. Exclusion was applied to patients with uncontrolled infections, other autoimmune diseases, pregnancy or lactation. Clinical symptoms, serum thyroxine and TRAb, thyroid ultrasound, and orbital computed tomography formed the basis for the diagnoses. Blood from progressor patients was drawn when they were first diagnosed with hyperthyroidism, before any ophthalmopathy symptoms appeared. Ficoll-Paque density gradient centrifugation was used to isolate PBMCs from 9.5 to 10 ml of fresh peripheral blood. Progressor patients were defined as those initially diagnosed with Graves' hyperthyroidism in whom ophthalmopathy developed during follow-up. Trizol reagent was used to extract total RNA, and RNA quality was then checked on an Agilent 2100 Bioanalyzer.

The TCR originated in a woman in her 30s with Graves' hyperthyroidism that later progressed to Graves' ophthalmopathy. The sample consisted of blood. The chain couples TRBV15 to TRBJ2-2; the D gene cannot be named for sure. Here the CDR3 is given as CATSRALDLNTGELFF. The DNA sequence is TGTGCCACCAGCAGAGCTCTAGACTTGAACACCGGGGAGCTGTTTTTT.